The source of this TCR beta chain is a study of cytomegalovirus exposure and HLA in healthy donors. Across the study: The same platform as the 500 to 700 first-cohort repertoires was used for the 95 to 150 validation repertoires, a later analysis reported.

Clones were read by immunoSEQ multiplex PCR, and TCRdb kept only the in-frame ones, dropping some. The profile shows some 150,000 clones, approximately 86% of them singletons. A word on this clone: Antigen unknown.

Germline V CDR1 and CDR2: SQVTM, ANQGSEA. The CDR3 runs to 14 residues. The ends were cut back, 3 bases at V and 2 bases at J, with 13 bases in the middle. Broader study findings: Altogether, 164 TCR beta chains were recorded as cytomegalovirus-associated. Across donors, most TCRs were seen rarely, yet some public ones were widespread.

Source material: PBMCs. This chain joins TRBV29-1 and TRBJ2-5, with D possibly matching TRBD2 (5 bases). The receptor was derived from a man aged 18 to 35 in good health and CMV-seropositive. The CDR3 sequence: CSVDVGNRQETQYF. CDR3 sequence (DNA): TGCAGCGTTGATGTCGGGAATCGTCAAGAGACCCAGTACTTC.